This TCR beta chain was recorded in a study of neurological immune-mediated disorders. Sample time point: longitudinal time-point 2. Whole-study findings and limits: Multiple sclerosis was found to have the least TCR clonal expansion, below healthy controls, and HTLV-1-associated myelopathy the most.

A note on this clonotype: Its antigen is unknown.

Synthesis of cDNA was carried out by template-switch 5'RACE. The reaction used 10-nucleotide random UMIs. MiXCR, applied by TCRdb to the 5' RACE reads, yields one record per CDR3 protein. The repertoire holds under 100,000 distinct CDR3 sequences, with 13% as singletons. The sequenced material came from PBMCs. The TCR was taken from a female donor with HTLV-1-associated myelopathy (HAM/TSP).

CDR3 loop: CASSPTYSSPGENGYTF. In nucleotides, the CDR3 is TGTGCCAGCAGCCCCACCTACTCCTCCCCGGGTGAGAATGGCTACACCTTC. The rearrangement links TRBV7-3 to TRBJ1-2, with D uncertain. The CDR3 has 17 residues. The germline V gene has CDR1 SGHTA and CDR2 FQGTGA. V was cut by 5 bases and J by 6 bases, with 25 bases left in between.